These 29 T cell receptor beta chains came from one sample sequenced in a study of response to subunit inactivated influenza vaccine. TCRdb itself ran the RT-PCR reads through MiXCR, one entry per CDR3 protein. The sample lists over 800,000 distinct CDR3 sequences; about 20% were seen once. Sequenced here: PBMCs from blood, sampled roughly 5 days after vaccination. These receptors came from a man between 50 and 59 years old who received an inactivated influenza vaccine.

The table lists this clonotype with a few counts. The chain combines TRBV7-2 with TRBJ2-1; no definite D call. The CDR3 extends over 13 amino acids. V was trimmed by 0 bases and J by 9 bases, leaving 9 bases between them. Germline CDR1 is SGHTA and CDR2 is FQGNSA. The CDR3 coding sequence is TGTGCCAGCAGCTTAGCCTCTAGAGCTGAGCAGTTCTTC. Translation gives CASSLASRAEQFF.

The gene calls are TRBV18 and TRBJ1-1, with 9 bases lining up with TRBD1. The CDR3 consists of 14 residues. The trim removed 8 bases at V and 0 bases at J, leaving 4 bases unmatched. CDR1 and CDR2 (germline): KGHSH, LQKENI. CDR3 in amino acids: CASTRDRVNTEAFF. The CDR3, as DNA: TGTGCCAGCACACGGGACAGGGTGAACACTGAAGCTTTCTTT.

This clonotype was counted only a few times. The chain has TRBV19 and TRBJ2-1; D gene uncertain. This CDR3 comprises 16 residues. The germline gives CDR1 LNHDA, CDR2 SQIVND (reference sequence). V dropped 0 bases and J dropped 0 bases, with 9 bases sitting between them. CDR3 protein: CASSIDDLSSYNEQFF. Here the CDR3 DNA reads TGTGCCAGTAGTATAGATGACCTCAGCTCCTACAATGAGCAGTTCTTC.

The chain has TRBV10-3 and TRBJ2-1; the D gene could be TRBD1 or TRBD2 (5 bases each). The germline V and J ends were trimmed by 10 bases and 7 bases, with 17 bases remaining between them. Germline CDR1 is ENHRY and CDR2 is SYGVKD. CDR3 length: 13 residues. The CDR3 spells CATTNGTSNEQFF. Written as DNA, the CDR3 is TGTGCCACCACAAACGGGACCTCGAATGAGCAGTTCTTC.

This sequence joins TRBV7-2 and TRBJ2-7, with D perhaps matching TRBD1 or TRBD2 (5 bases each). The CDR3 covers 13 residues. V lost 5 bases and J lost 6, with 14 bases in between. Per the germline V gene, CDR1 is SGHTA and CDR2 is FQGNSA. CDR3 bases: TGTGCCAGCAGCCTTCCCGTTGGGGGCGAGCAGTACTTC. Its translation: CASSLPVGGEQYF.

This clonotype was recorded a few times. The CDR3 coding sequence is TGTGCCACCGCGACAGGGCCGAACACCGGGGAGCTGTTTTTT. It specifies CATATGPNTGELFF. The chain employs TRBV19 and TRBJ2-2, with 7 bases aligning to TRBD1. The trim removed 10 bases at V and 0 bases at J, leaving 5 bases unmatched. This CDR3 has 14 residues. Per germline, CDR1 LNHDA and CDR2 SQIVND (reference sequence).

This clonotype was detected only a few times. The CDR3 loop reads CATSDGVGPHNEQFF. Here the CDR3 DNA reads TGTGCCACCAGTGATGGCGTCGGGCCGCACAATGAGCAGTTCTTC. The chain combines TRBV24-1 with TRBJ2-1; no firm D call. The germline V gene has CDR1 KGHDR and CDR2 SFDVKD. This CDR3 contains 15 residues. Trimming cost V 3 bases and J 5 bases, with 13 bases left between them.

This chain's CDR3 is CASSVSGRAFDEQFF. The CDR3 DNA follows: TGTGCCAGCAGTGTTAGCGGGAGGGCCTTTGATGAGCAGTTCTTC. J is TRBJ2-1 and V is TRBV12-3 or TRBV12-4; TRBD2 matches at 11 bases. CDR3 length: 15 amino acids. Trimming removed 5 bases from V and 8 bases from J; junction bases left unmatched: 8.

J is TRBJ2-7 and V is TRBV5-5; 12 bases match TRBD2. Trimming removed 5 bases from V and 3 bases from J; junction bases left unmatched: 6. CDR3 length: 15 residues. The germline CDR1 and CDR2 sequences are SGHKS and YYEKEE (reference sequence). CDR3 residues: CASSNGLAGYYEQYF. The CDR3 region has the DNA TGTGCCAGCAGTAACGGACTAGCGGGGTACTACGAGCAGTACTTC.

This clonotype turned up a few times. The chain joins TRBV25-1 to TRBJ2-3; D is possibly TRBD2 (7 bases). CDR1 and CDR2 from the germline V gene are MGHDK and SYGVNS. This CDR3 is built from 14 residues. The V gene lost 5 bases and the J gene lost 4 bases, with 13 bases spanning the gap. The CDR3 sequence: CASSWGGGADTQYF. The CDR3 DNA reads TGTGCCAGCAGTTGGGGGGGCGGGGCAGATACGCAGTATTTT.

The chain has TRBV10-3 and TRBJ2-3; D unresolved. This CDR3 is built from 15 residues. CDR1 is ENHRY and CDR2 is SYGVKD in the germline V gene. V gave up 0 bases and J gave up 0 bases, with 7 bases separating them. The CDR3 protein is CAISESLTSTDTQYF. CDR3 DNA: TGTGCCATCAGTGAGTCGTTGACTAGCACAGATACGCAGTATTTT.

This chain links TRBV5-6 with TRBJ2-5; D gene unclear. Germline assignment: CDR1 SGHDT and CDR2 YYEEEE. This CDR3 is built from 15 residues. V was clipped by 2 bases and J by 3 bases, with 14 bases between them. CDR3 in DNA: TGTGCCAGCAGCTTTCCCGATGGAAGTAAAGAGACCCAGTACTTC. Its translation is CASSFPDGSKETQYF.

This clonotype has a count of ten or more. The genes are TRBV20-1 and TRBJ2-7, with 12 bases matching TRBD1. This CDR3 has 17 residues. V was clipped by 5 bases and J by 1 base; unmatched bases: 12. The germline V gene has CDR1 DFQATT and CDR2 SNEGSKA (reference sequence). CDR3 coding DNA: TGCAGTGCTCTACCGGGACAGGGGGCTTCGATTTCCTACGAGCAGTACTTC. Its translation is CSALPGQGASISYEQYF.

This chain uses TRBV7-2 with TRBJ1-5, with TRBD1 matching 9 bases. This CDR3 comprises 16 residues. Germline V lookup: CDR1 SGHTA, CDR2 FQGNSA. J gave up 5 bases and V 0 bases, and 5 bases lay outside the gene matches. The CDR3 nucleotides are TGTGCCAGCAGCTTAGCATTGGACAGGGGTGATCAGCCCCAGCATTTT. This translates into CASSLALDRGDQPQHF.

The J gene is TRBJ2-7, the V gene TRBV5-1, with TRBD2 identical over 14 bases. CDR1 is SGHRS and CDR2 is YFSETQ in the germline V gene. This CDR3 has 15 residues. Unmatched junction bases numbered 5, after V lost 4 bases and J lost 5 bases. For the CDR3, the DNA is TGCGCCAGCAGCGGAGGACTAGCGGGGGGCGACGAGCAGTACTTC. This encodes CASSGGLAGGDEQYF.

This clonotype was recorded only once. The rearrangement links TRBV20-1 to TRBJ2-7; 7 positions agree with TRBD2. Germline V CDR1 and CDR2: DFQATT, SNEGSKA (reference sequence). After removal of 0 bases from V and 3 bases from J, the junction contained 8 bases not matched to a gene. The CDR3 is 15 amino acids. The CDR3 loop reads CSARDPPGGLYEQYF. The CDR3 nucleotides read TGCAGTGCTAGAGATCCGCCGGGGGGACTCTACGAGCAGTACTTC.

V and J are TRBV12-3 or TRBV12-4 and TRBJ2-1; D possibly corresponds to TRBD2 (5 bases). The V end lost 6 bases, the J end lost 8 bases, and 14 bases lay between the germline ends. This CDR3 region has 13 residues. This CDR3 reads CASSPSRGYEQFF. The CDR3 coding sequence is TGTGCCAGCAGCCCTTCTCGGGGTTATGAGCAGTTCTTC.

The rearrangement uses TRBV15 and TRBJ2-7; 10 bases agree with TRBD1. This CDR3 is built from 15 residues. V dropped 0 bases and J dropped 3; count of bases not matched to a gene: 2. Germline-derived CDR1 and CDR2 are LNHNV and YYDKDF (reference sequence). The CDR3 sequence is CATSRDGTGVYEQYF. CDR3 in DNA: TGTGCCACCAGCAGAGATGGGACAGGGGTCTACGAGCAGTACTTC.

The chain couples TRBV6-1 to TRBJ2-5; D might be TRBD1 (6 bases). The CDR3 has 14 amino acids. Trimming took off 5 bases at V and 5 bases at J, with 15 bases between the two ends. CDR1 is MNHNS and CDR2 is SASEGT in the germline V gene. The CDR3 region is CASSTQGIHETQYF. CDR3 nucleotides: TGTGCCAGCAGTACACAGGGTATTCATGAGACCCAGTACTTC.

As DNA, the CDR3 is TGTGCCAGCAGTTTTTGGGGAGGGGCCGGTCCCGGGGAGCTGTTTTTT. It is translated as CASSFWGGAGPGELFF. The V call is TRBV12-3 or TRBV12-4, the J call TRBJ2-2; 7 bases fit TRBD2. This CDR3 spans 16 amino acids. The V and J ends lost 3 bases and 6 bases, in that order; junction bases with no gene match: 10.

CDR3 bases: TGTGCCACCAGTGAGCGCACAGGGTTTCAAGAGACCCAGTACTTC. Amino acid sequence: CATSERTGFQETQYF. The chain is built from TRBV24-1 and TRBJ2-5, with D possibly being TRBD1 (6 bases). Germline assignment: CDR1 KGHDR and CDR2 SFDVKD. This CDR3 has 15 residues. V lost 4 bases, J lost 2 bases, and 13 bases lay in between.

The chain couples TRBV6-2 or TRBV6-3 to TRBJ2-7; TRBD1 matches at 7 bases. Trimming took 8 bases from V and 3 from J; bases not matched to a gene: 16. The CDR3 covers 16 residues. Per the germline V gene, CDR1 is MNHEY and CDR2 is SVGEGT. The CDR3 DNA reads TGTGCCAGCCATTTACGCAATCGGGACAGCTACTACGAGCAGTACTTC. Amino acids: CASHLRNRDSYYEQYF.

There are a few counts of this clonotype. V and J are TRBV7-6 and TRBJ1-2; D possibly corresponds to TRBD1 (6 bases). The CDR3 extends over 14 amino acids. The V end was cut by 5 bases, the J end by 4 bases, with 14 bases between. Germline V gene lookup returns CDR1 SGHVS and CDR2 FNYEAQ. This CDR3 reads CASSKADSRYGYTF. CDR3 sequence (DNA): TGTGCCAGCAGCAAAGCGGACAGTCGCTATGGCTACACCTTC.

The chain combines TRBV7-3 with TRBJ2-3, with D unclear. The CDR3 totals 16 residues. Germline V lookup: CDR1 SGHTA, CDR2 FQGTGA. The V end was cut by 0 bases, the J end by 0 bases, with 10 bases between. The CDR3 DNA reads TGTGCCAGCAGCTTAACGTTCGATCGAAGCACAGATACGCAGTATTTT. It codes for CASSLTFDRSTDTQYF.

This clonotype has more than one count but fewer than ten. This rearrangement joins TRBV29-1 to TRBJ2-7; perhaps TRBD2 as D (6 bases). The CDR3 length is 12 residues. V dropped 6 bases and J dropped 9 bases, with 18 bases sitting between them. Germline-derived CDR1 and CDR2 are SQVTM and ANQGSEA. CDR3 in amino acids: CSVWARGVGQYF. The CDR3 DNA reads as TGCAGCGTATGGGCTCGCGGGGTTGGGCAGTACTTC.

As DNA, the CDR3 is TGCAGTGCTAGGGGCGGGAGTCTTACGAATGAGCAGTTCTTC. It is translated as CSARGGSLTNEQFF. V usage is TRBV20-1 and J usage is TRBJ2-1; 7 positions match TRBD2. The CDR3 runs to 14 residues. CDR1 and CDR2 from the germline V gene are DFQATT and SNEGSKA (reference sequence). Trimming took 3 bases from V and 7 from J; bases not matched to a gene: 9.

V is TRBV7-9 and J is TRBJ1-4, with D uncertain. The CDR3 runs 15 residues. Between the trimmed V and J ends, which lost 6 bases and 4 bases, there was a span of 15 bases. Germline V gives CDR1 SEHNR, CDR2 FQNEAQ (reference sequence). The CDR3 here is CASSSSRAFNEKLFF. CDR3 nucleotides: TGTGCCAGCAGTTCGAGCCGGGCCTTTAATGAAAAACTGTTTTTT.

The chain employs TRBV6-4 and TRBJ2-1; D may be TRBD2 (6 bases). Trimming pared 8 bases from V and 8 bases from J, leaving 25 bases between. The germline CDR1 and CDR2 sequences are MRHNA and SNTAGT. CDR3 length: 16 amino acids. The chain's CDR3 is CASSNQGGLRGHEQFF. The CDR3 DNA reads as TGTGCCAGCTCTAACCAAGGAGGGCTGAGGGGCCATGAGCAGTTCTTC.

This clonotype was observed a handful of times. The rearrangement joins TRBV5-1 to TRBJ2-1; 11 positions match TRBD1. The CDR3 has 16 residues. V shed 2 bases and J 7 bases; nucleotides not matched to a gene: 8. Germline assignment: CDR1 SGHRS and CDR2 YFSETQ. The CDR3 here is CASSFISGTGGNEQFF. In DNA, the CDR3 is TGCGCCAGCAGCTTCATCTCCGGGACAGGGGGTAATGAGCAGTTCTTC.